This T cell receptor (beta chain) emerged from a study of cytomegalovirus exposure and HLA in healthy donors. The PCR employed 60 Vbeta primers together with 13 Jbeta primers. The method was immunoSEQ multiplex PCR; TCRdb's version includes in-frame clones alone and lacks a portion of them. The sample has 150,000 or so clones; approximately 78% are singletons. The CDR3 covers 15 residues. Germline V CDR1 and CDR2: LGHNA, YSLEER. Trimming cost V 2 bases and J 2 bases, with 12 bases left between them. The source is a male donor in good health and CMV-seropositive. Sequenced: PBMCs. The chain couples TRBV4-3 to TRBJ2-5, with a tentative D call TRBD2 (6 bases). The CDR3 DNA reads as TGCGCCAGCAGCCAAAACGGGGACTTACAAGAGACCCAGTACTTC. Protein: CASSQNGDLQETQYF.